These T cell receptor beta chains were read from a single sample in a study of PD-L1 blockade in urothelial cancer. Using immunoSEQ multiplex PCR, the repertoire was profiled, and TCRdb retains in-frame clones only, with some absent. The data hold tens of thousands of clones, with 81% observed a single time. Sample: PBMCs, taken around atezolizumab (anti-PD-L1) treatment. Source of these receptors: a man aged 70 or older with urothelial cancer. Both conserved end residues are part of each CDR3. The D gene is left open where the match is weak. Rows may omit the clone size; those that give it use once, few, many or a size class.

>TRBV11-3|TRBJ2-3|TRBD2|NA
TGTGCCAGCAGCTTAATAGCGGGAGCTGATACGCAGTATTTT
CASSLIAGADTQYF
>TRBV5-1|TRBJ2-1|NA|NA
TGCGCCAGCAGCTTGGCGGGGTTCTCCTACAATGAGCAGTTCTTC
CASSLAGFSYNEQFF
>TRBV29-1|TRBJ1-1|NA|few
TGCAGCGTTGACATCGCAGGGGTTGTCGCTGAAGCTTTCTTT
CSVDIAGVVAEAFF
>TRBV10-2|TRBJ2-7|TRBD1|NA
TGCGCCAGTTCAGTGGGACAGGGGGTACACTACGAGCAGTACTTC
CASSVGQGVHYEQYF
>TRBV6-5|TRBJ2-7|NA|NA
TGTGCCAGCAGTGCGACAGGTTACGAGCAGTACTTC
CASSATGYEQYF
>TRBV4-1|TRBJ2-7|TRBD2|NA
TGCGCCAGCACAGAGCGGGAGGGCAACTTGTACGAGCAGTACTTC
CASTEREGNLYEQYF
>TRBV19|TRBJ1-2|TRBD1|NA
TGTGCCAGTAGTGCGCGCACAGGGGAACTTTACTATGGCTACACCTTC
CASSARTGELYYGYTF
>TRBV28|TRBJ1-2|TRBD1|NA
TGTGCCAGCAGCCGGCTACTAGGGGGCGCTGGGGGCTACACCTTC
CASSRLLGGAGGYTF
>TRBV7-3|TRBJ1-1|NA|NA
TGTGCCAGCAGCTTCCAGATGAACACTGAAGCTTTCTTT
CASSFQMNTEAFF
>TRBV7-9|TRBJ2-1|TRBD2|NA
TGTGCCAGCAGCTCACTAGCGGGGGGGGCCTACAATGAGCAGTTCTTC
CASSSLAGGAYNEQFF
>TRBV7-9|TRBJ2-7|TRBD1|NA
TGTGCCAGCAGCCGGGACAGGTCTACGGCCGAGCAGTACTTC
CASSRDRSTAEQYF
>TRBV6-5|TRBJ1-1|TRBD1|NA
TGTGCCAGCAGTTACCGACAGGGGATTGAAGCTTTCTTT
CASSYRQGIEAFF
>TRBV19|TRBJ2-7|TRBD1|NA
TGTGCCAGTAGTAGAGTAGGGACAGGGGCCTACGAGCAGTACTTC
CASSRVGTGAYEQYF
>TRBV6-1|TRBJ2-3|NA|NA
TGTGCCAGTAAGGCAGGGGGCACAGATACGCAGTATTTT
CASKAGGTDTQYF
>TRBV30|TRBJ1-5|NA|NA
TGTGCCTGGAGTGTCGGGGGTCAGCCCCAGCATTTT
CAWSVGGQPQHF
>TRBV6-5|TRBJ2-1|TRBD1|NA
TGTGCCAGCAGCGGCGACAGGGACCCGGGATATGAGCAGTTCTTC
CASSGDRDPGYEQFF
>TRBV9|TRBJ2-1|TRBD2|NA
TGTGCCAGCAGCGTTGCCTCTGCGGGGGGATACAATGAGCAGTTCTTC
CASSVASAGGYNEQFF
>TRBV19|TRBJ2-5|NA|few
TGTGCCAGTAGTGAGGGAAGGGGGCAAGAGACCCAGTACTTC
CASSEGRGQETQYF
>TRBV6-7|TRBJ1-1|TRBD1|NA
TGTGCCAGCAGTTACAGCCGGACAGGGCTGGAAGAAGAACCTGAAGCTTTCTTT
CASSYSRTGLEEEPEAFF
>TRBV10-2|TRBJ1-5|TRBD1|NA
TGCGCCAGCAGCACACCCGGGACAGGGGTTGCCATATTAAATCAGCCCCAGCATTTT
CASSTPGTGVAILNQPQHF
>TRBV11-2|TRBJ2-7|TRBD1|NA
TGTGCCAGCAGTTCCGGGACAGAATCCTACGAGCAGTACTTC
CASSSGTESYEQYF
>TRBV30|TRBJ1-2|NA|NA
TGTGCCTGGAGTGGAGACAGGTTCTATGGCTACACCTTC
CAWSGDRFYGYTF
>TRBV9|TRBJ2-7|TRBD2|once
TGTGCCAGCAGCCCCCGCCCCCGGGGGGACTACGAGCAGTACTTC
CASSPRPRGDYEQYF
>TRBV19|TRBJ2-3|TRBD2|NA
TGTGCCAGTAGTGGTCCAAGCGGGGGCCGGACAGATACGCAGTATTTT
CASSGPSGGRTDTQYF
>TRBV6-1|TRBJ1-1|TRBD1|NA
TGTGCCAGCAGTTCGCCGACAGGGATGGATACTGAAGCTTTCTTT
CASSSPTGMDTEAFF
>TRBV7-6|TRBJ2-4|NA|NA
TGTGCCAGCAGCTTATCCCCCGGGGATAAAAACATTCAGTACTTC
CASSLSPGDKNIQYF
>TRBV5-1|TRBJ2-7|TRBD2|NA
TGCGCCAGCAGCACCGGACTAGCCTCGCAGTACGAGCAGTACTTC
CASSTGLASQYEQYF
>TRBV7-3|TRBJ2-7|NA|NA
TGTGCCAGCAGCTTAGGCATCTCCTACGAGCAGTACTTC
CASSLGISYEQYF
>TRBV15|TRBJ1-4|TRBD1|NA
TGTGCCACCAGCGGGACAGGGAGGAGCGGGGAAAAACTGTTTTTT
CATSGTGRSGEKLFF
>TRBV5-1|TRBJ2-5|NA|NA
TGCGCCAGCAGCTTCGGGGCGGGACAAGAGACCCAGTACTTC
CASSFGAGQETQYF
>TRBV9|TRBJ1-1|NA|NA
TGTGCCAGCAGCCCCCCCGGGACTCTGAACACTGAAGCTTTCTTT
CASSPPGTLNTEAFF
>TRBV7-2|TRBJ2-7|NA|NA
TGTGCCAGCAGCCGCGAACAGGGGGAGGGGGATTACGAGCAGTACTTC
CASSREQGEGDYEQYF
>TRBV5-1|TRBJ2-3|TRBD1|NA
TGCGCCAGCAGGGGACAGGGGACAGATACGCAGTATTTT
CASRGQGTDTQYF
>TRBV10-3|TRBJ2-3|TRBD2|NA
TGTGCCATCAGTGTGGCTAGCGGGGGTGCAGATACGCAGTATTTT
CAISVASGGADTQYF
>TRBV5-4|TRBJ2-1|TRBD2|NA
TGTGCCAGCAGCTTCGGGATAGCGGGAGTAGGGTTCGATGAGCAGTTCTTC
CASSFGIAGVGFDEQFF
>TRBV4-2|TRBJ1-2|TRBD1|NA
TGTGCCAGCAGCCAAGATATAGGGGGGTCGGACAGGTATTTTTATGGCTACACCTTC
CASSQDIGGSDRYFYGYTF
>TRBV5-6|TRBJ1-5|NA|once
TGTGCCAGCAGCCTTGGGGGGTATAGCAATCAGCCCCAGCATTTT
CASSLGGYSNQPQHF
>TRBV7-9|TRBJ2-2|TRBD2|NA
TGTGCCAGCAGCTTACTCGTCCCTAGCGGGCTGGTCACCGGGGAGCTGTTTTTT
CASSLLVPSGLVTGELFF
>TRBV19|TRBJ2-7|NA|NA
TGTGCCAGTAGTATAAGAGGAGCGCCGCCCGGGGAGCAGTACTTC
CASSIRGAPPGEQYF
>TRBV28|TRBJ1-2|NA|NA
TGTGCCAGCAGTTTTAGGCTGAGGGGCTACACCTTC
CASSFRLRGYTF
>TRBV11-3|TRBJ2-3|TRBD2|NA
TGTGCCAGCGACGCCTCCCTGACTAGCGGGAGTACAGATACGCAGTATTTT
CASDASLTSGSTDTQYF
>TRBV19|TRBJ2-5|TRBD2|NA
TGTGCCAGTAGCGAGCTAGCGGACCAAGAGACCCAGTACTTC
CASSELADQETQYF
>TRBV7-2|TRBJ2-1|TRBD2|NA
TGTGCCAGCAGCTTAAGGGGAGGGAACTACAATGAGCAGTTCTTC
CASSLRGGNYNEQFF
>TRBV7-2|TRBJ2-7|TRBD1|NA
TGTGCCAGCAGCTTGGAGACAGGGGTCTACGAGCAGTACTTC
CASSLETGVYEQYF
>TRBV7-9|TRBJ1-4|TRBD1|NA
TGTGCCAGCAGCTTTGGGGACAGAAATGAAAAACTGTTTTTT
CASSFGDRNEKLFF
>TRBV29-1|TRBJ2-1|NA|NA
TGCAGCGTTGAGTGGCGGGCTCAGAGAGTTGAGCAGTTCTTC
CSVEWRAQRVEQFF
>TRBV27|TRBJ1-2|NA|NA
TGTGCCAGCAGTTTCGCGGGCCCTAACTATGGCTACACCTTC
CASSFAGPNYGYTF
>TRBV5-1|TRBJ1-2|NA|once
TGCGCCAGCAGCACCGGGGTCTTTAACTATGGCTACACCTTC
CASSTGVFNYGYTF
>TRBV11-1|TRBJ1-2|TRBD1|NA
TGTGCCAGCAGCGCACGGACAGGGGGCGCGGACGAGTATGGCTACACCTTC
CASSARTGGADEYGYTF
>TRBV9|TRBJ2-3|NA|NA
TGTGCCAGCAGCTTCGGCCCCGACAAGTATTTT
CASSFGPDKYF
>TRBV15|TRBJ1-5|NA|once
TGTGCCACCAGCAGAGACCTAAATCAGCCCCAGCATTTT
CATSRDLNQPQHF
>TRBV11-2|TRBJ1-1|NA|NA
TGTGCCAGCAGCTTGGGGGGAAGGAGCTCTGAAGCTTTCTTT
CASSLGGRSSEAFF
>TRBV11-3|TRBJ2-1|NA|NA
TGTGCCAGCAGCTTTAGAACCAATGAGCAGTTCTTC
CASSFRTNEQFF
>TRBV7-8|TRBJ2-7|NA|few
TGTGCCAGCAGCCCGAACACCTACGAGCAGTACTTC
CASSPNTYEQYF
>TRBV9|TRBJ2-7|NA|NA
TGTGCCAGCAGCGTAGACGGGAGCAAAGGCGAGCAGTACTTC
CASSVDGSKGEQYF
>TRBV9|TRBJ2-5|NA|NA
TGTGCCAGCAGCCCACGACTAGGAGGTGGGGAGACCCAGTACTTC
CASSPRLGGGETQYF
>TRBV18|TRBJ2-2|TRBD1|NA
TGTGCCAGCTCGATGAGGACAGGGGTCGACACCGGGGAGCTGTTTTTT
CASSMRTGVDTGELFF
>TRBV2|TRBJ1-2|TRBD1|NA
TGTGCCAGCAGACAGGGGGCGAACTATGGCTACACCTTC
CASRQGANYGYTF